This TCR beta chain originates from a study of T cells in Graves' hyperthyroidism and ophthalmopathy. Overall study: Blood from the periphery was taken at initial diagnosis, before any treatment.

In its sample, this clonotype was seen many times. Recently diagnosed hyperthyroidism of less than 2 months' duration affected patients aged 18 to 65. The source of the PBMCs was more than 9.5 ml of fresh peripheral blood. Researchers took RNA transcripts and amplified the TCR beta CDR3 regions from them. HTBI primers were used for first-round RT-PCR of the TCR CDR3. TCRdb analysed the multiplex PCR reads with MiXCR anew, one entry per CDR3 protein. The sample gives about 290,000 distinct CDR3 sequences, about 14% of which show up once; roughly 8.5% is in the top ten. Per germline, CDR1 MNHNS and CDR2 SASEGT. The junction had 8 bases not matched to a gene; V was cut back by 6 bases and J by 7 bases. The CDR3 has 13 amino acids.

The chain carries TRBV6-1 and TRBJ1-1; 7 bases agree with TRBD1. The sequenced sample was blood. This receptor was taken from a young woman with Graves' hyperthyroidism that later progressed to Graves' ophthalmopathy. CDR3 in amino acids: CASSNRQGGEAFF. The CDR3 region has the DNA TGTGCCAGCAGCAACCGACAGGGTGGTGAAGCTTTCTTT.